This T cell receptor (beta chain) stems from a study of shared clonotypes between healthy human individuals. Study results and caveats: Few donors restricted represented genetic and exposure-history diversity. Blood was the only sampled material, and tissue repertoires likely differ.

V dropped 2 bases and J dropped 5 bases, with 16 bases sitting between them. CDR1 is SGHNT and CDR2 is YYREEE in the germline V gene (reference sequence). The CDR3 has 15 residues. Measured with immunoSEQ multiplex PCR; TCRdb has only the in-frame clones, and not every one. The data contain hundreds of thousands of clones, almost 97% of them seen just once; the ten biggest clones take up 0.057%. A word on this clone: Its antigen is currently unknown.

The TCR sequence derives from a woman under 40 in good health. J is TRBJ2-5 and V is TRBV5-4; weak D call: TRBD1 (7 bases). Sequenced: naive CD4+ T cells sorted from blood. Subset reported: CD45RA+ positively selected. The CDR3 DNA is TGTGCCAGCAGCTTTTTCTTCCAGGGGGGTGAGACCCAGTACTTC. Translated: CASSFFFQGGETQYF.